This TCR beta chain was retrieved from a study of blood T cells in healthy people across ages. Study details: Template switching recovered approximately one barcoded beta molecule for every two T cells.

This CDR3 has 14 residues. Germline V gene data show CDR1 as SEHNR and CDR2 as FQNEAQ (reference sequence). V was clipped by 4 bases and J by 5 bases; unmatched bases: 6. Concerning this clonotype: What it binds is unknown.

A second PCR, run for 7 to 11 cycles, used a sample-barcoded 5' primer plus a J-beta primer mix. TCRdb called the 5' RACE reads again in MiXCR, with one record for every CDR3 protein. The sample yields roughly 800,000 distinct CDR3 sequences, roughly 35% seen once. Study-level results: Per million T cells, TCR beta diversity dropped roughly linearly as age increased.

Material: blood. This TCR was recovered from a man younger than 30 in good health. V gene TRBV7-9 combines with J gene TRBJ1-2; 8 nucleotides agree with TRBD1. Written as DNA, the CDR3 is TGTGCCAGCAGCTCCCCGACAGGGGATTATGGCTACACCTTC. The encoded protein is CASSSPTGDYGYTF.